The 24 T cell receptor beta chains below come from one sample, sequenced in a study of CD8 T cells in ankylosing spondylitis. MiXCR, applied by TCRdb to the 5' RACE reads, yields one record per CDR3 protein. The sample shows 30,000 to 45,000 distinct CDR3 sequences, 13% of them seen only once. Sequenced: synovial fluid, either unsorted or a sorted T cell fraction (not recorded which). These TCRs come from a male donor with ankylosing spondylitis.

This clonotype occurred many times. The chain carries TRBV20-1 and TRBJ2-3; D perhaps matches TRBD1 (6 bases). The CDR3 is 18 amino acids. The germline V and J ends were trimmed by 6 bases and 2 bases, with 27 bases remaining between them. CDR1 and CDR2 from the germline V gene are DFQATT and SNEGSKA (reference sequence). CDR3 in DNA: TGCAGTGCAAGTACAGTTAAAAGGGGGAACCAATACACAGATACGCAGTATTTT. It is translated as CSASTVKRGNQYTDTQYF.

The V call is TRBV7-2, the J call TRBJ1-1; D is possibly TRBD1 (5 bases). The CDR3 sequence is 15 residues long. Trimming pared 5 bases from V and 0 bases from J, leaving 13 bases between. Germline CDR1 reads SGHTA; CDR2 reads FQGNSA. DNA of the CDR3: TGTGCCAGCAGCAGAGGCAGGGTCATGAACACTGAAGCTTTCTTT. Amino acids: CASSRGRVMNTEAFF. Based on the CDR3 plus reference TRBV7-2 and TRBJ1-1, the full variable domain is GAGVSQSPSNKVTEKGKDVELRCDPISGHTALYWYRQSLGQGLEFLIYFQGNSAPDKSGLPSDRFSAERTGGSVSTLTIQRTQQEDSAVYLCASSRGRVMNTEAFFGQGTRLTVV.

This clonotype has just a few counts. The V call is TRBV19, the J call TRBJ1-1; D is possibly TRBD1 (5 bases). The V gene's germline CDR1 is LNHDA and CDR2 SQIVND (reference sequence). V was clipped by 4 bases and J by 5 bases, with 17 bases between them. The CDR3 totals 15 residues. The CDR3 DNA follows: TGTGCCAGTAGTACCGAGGCAGGGCGAAGAACTGAAGCTTTCTTT. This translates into CASSTEAGRRTEAFF.

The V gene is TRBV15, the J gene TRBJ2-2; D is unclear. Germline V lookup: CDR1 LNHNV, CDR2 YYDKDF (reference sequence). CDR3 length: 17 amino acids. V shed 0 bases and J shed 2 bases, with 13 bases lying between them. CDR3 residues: CATSRDPGGINTGELFF. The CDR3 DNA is TGTGCCACCAGCAGAGATCCCGGTGGCATCAACACCGGGGAGCTGTTTTTT.

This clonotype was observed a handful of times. This CDR3 reads CASSTGTSGSNEQFF. CDR3 coding DNA: TGTGCCAGCAGTACCGGGACTAGCGGGAGCAATGAGCAGTTCTTC. V is TRBV7-8 and J is TRBJ2-1, with 14 bases identical to TRBD2. Germline-derived CDR1 and CDR2 are SGHVS and FQNEAQ. The CDR3 runs 15 residues. V lost 6 bases, J lost 6 bases, and 4 bases stayed unmatched. The full variable domain, in which reference TRBV7-8 and TRBJ2-1 provide the parts outside the CDR3, is GAGVSQSPRYKVAKRGQDVALRCDPISGHVSLFWYQQALGQGPEFLTYFQNEAQLDKSGLPSDRFFAERPEGSVSTLKIQRTQQEDSAVYLCASSTGTSGSNEQFFGPGTRLTVL.

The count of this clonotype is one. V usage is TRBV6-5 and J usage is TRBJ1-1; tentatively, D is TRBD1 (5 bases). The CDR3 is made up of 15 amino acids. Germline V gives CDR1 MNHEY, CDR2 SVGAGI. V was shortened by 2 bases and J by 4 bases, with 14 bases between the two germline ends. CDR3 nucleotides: TGTGCCAGCAGTTACGGGGCAGGAGGGACCACTGAAGCTTTCTTT. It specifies CASSYGAGGTTEAFF.

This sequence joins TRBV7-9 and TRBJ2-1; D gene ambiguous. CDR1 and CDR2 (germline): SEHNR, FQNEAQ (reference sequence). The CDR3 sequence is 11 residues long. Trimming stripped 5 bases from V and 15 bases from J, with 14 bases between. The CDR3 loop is CASSTHFSWFF. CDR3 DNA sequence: TGTGCCAGCAGCACCCACTTTTCTTGGTTCTTC.

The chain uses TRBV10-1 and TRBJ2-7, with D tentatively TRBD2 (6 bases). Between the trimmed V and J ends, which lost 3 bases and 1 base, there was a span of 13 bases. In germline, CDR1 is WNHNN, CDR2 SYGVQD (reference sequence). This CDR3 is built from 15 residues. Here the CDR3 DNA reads TGCGCCAGCAGTGAAAGGGCGGAGGGGTCCTACGAGCAGTACTTC. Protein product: CASSERAEGSYEQYF.

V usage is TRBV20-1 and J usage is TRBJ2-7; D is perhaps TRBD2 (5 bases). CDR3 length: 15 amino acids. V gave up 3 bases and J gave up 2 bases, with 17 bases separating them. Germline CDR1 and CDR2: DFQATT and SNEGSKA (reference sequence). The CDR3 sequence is CSASGKRENPYEQYF. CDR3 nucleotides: TGCAGTGCTAGCGGGAAACGAGAAAACCCCTACGAGCAGTACTTC.

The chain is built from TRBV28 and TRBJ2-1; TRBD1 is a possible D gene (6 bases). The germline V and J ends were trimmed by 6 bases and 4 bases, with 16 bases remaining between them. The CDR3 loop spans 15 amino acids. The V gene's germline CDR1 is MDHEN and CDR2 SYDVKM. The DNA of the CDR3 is TGTGCCAGCAGCATCAGGGGTTGGGGATACAATGAGCAGTTCTTC. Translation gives CASSIRGWGYNEQFF.

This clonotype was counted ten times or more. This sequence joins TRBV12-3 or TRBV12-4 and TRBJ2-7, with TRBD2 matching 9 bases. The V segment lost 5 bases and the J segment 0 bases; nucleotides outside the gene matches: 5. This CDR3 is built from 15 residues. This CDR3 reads CASSQPGLASYEQYF. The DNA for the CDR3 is TGTGCCAGCAGTCAGCCGGGACTAGCCTCCTACGAGCAGTACTTC.

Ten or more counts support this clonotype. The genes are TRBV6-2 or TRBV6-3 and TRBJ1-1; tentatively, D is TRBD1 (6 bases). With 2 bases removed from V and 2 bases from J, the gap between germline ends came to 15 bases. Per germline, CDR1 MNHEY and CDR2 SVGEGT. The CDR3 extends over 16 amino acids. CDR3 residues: CASSYGQGSSNTEAFF. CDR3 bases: TGTGCCAGCAGTTACGGCCAGGGGTCTTCCAACACTGAAGCTTTCTTT.

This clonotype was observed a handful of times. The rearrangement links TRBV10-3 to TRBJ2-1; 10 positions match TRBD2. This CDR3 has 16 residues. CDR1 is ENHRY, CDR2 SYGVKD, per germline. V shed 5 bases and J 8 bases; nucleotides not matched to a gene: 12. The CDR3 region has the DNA TGTGCCATCAGTCCTAGCGGGAGCCCCGTTCTAGATGAGCAGTTCTTC. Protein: CAISPSGSPVLDEQFF.

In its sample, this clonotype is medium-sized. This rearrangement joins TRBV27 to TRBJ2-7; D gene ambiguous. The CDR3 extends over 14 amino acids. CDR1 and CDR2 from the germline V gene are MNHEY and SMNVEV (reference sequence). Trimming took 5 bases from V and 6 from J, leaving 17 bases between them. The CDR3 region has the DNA TGTGCCAGCAGTCCATTTGGCAGGTATAGCGAGCAGTACTTC. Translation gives CASSPFGRYSEQYF.

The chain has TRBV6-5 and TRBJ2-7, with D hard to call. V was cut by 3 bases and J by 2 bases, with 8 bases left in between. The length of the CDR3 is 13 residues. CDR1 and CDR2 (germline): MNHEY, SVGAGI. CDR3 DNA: TGTGCCAGCAGTTATGACCGAGCCTACGAGCAGTACTTC. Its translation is CASSYDRAYEQYF.

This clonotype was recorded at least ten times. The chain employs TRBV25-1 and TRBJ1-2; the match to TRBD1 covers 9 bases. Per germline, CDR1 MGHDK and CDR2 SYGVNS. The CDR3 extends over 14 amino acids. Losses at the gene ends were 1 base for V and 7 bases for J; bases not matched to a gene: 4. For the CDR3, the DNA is TGTGCCAGCAGTGAATCTGGGGACAGGGCTGGCTACACCTTC. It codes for CASSESGDRAGYTF.

As DNA, the CDR3 is TGCGCCAGCAGCTTGGTGGGGACTCACGAGCAGTACTTC. This encodes CASSLVGTHEQYF. V gene TRBV5-1 combines with J gene TRBJ2-7, with D perhaps matching TRBD2 (6 bases). Trimming took 0 bases from V and 5 from J, leaving 9 bases between them. Germline-derived CDR1 and CDR2 are SGHRS and YFSETQ. The CDR3 is 13 residues long. Based on the CDR3 plus reference TRBV5-1 and TRBJ2-7, the full variable domain is KAGVTQTPRYLIKTRGQQVTLSCSPISGHRSVSWYQQTPGQGLQFLFEYFSETQRNKGNFPGRFSGRQFSNSRSEMNVSTLELGDSALYLCASSLVGTHEQYFGPGTRLTVT.

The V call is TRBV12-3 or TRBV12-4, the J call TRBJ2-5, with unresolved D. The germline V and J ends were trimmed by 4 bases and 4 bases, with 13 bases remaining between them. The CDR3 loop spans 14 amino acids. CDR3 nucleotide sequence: TGTGCCAGCAGTTCCCAACTTACCCCAGAGACCCAGTACTTC. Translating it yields CASSSQLTPETQYF.

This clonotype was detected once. The CDR3 region is CASSYSAGLNQPQHF. The CDR3 DNA is TGTGCCAGCAGTTACTCCGCGGGGTTGAATCAGCCCCAGCATTTT. This chain connects TRBV6-5 to TRBJ1-5; D remains unclear. This CDR3 is 15 amino acids long. From germline, CDR1 is MNHEY and CDR2 SVGAGI. Trimming pared 0 bases from V and 4 bases from J, leaving 10 bases between.

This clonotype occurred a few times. DNA for the CDR3: TGTGCCAGCAGTTTACGGGCCGGCCGTATGGGGGCGGGCCGGCAGTTCTTC. Translated: CASSLRAGRMGAGRQFF. The chain joins TRBV28 to TRBJ2-1; possibly TRBD1 for D (6 bases). Deletions cut 2 bases from V and 12 bases from J, with 26 bases between. The length of the CDR3 is 17 residues. Germline CDR1 is MDHEN and CDR2 is SYDVKM.

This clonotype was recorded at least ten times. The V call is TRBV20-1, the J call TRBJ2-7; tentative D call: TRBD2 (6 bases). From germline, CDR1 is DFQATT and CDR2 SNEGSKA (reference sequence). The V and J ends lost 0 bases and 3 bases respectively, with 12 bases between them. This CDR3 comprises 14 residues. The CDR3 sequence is CSARESGDGYEQYF. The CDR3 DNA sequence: TGCAGTGCTAGAGAATCGGGAGATGGCTACGAGCAGTACTTC.

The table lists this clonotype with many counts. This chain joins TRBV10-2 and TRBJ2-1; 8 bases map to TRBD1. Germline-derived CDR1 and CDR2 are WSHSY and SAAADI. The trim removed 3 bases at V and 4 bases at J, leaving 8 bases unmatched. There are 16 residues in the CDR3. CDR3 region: CASSEPGQGRYNEQFF. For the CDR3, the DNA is TGCGCCAGCAGTGAACCTGGACAGGGTCGGTACAATGAGCAGTTCTTC.

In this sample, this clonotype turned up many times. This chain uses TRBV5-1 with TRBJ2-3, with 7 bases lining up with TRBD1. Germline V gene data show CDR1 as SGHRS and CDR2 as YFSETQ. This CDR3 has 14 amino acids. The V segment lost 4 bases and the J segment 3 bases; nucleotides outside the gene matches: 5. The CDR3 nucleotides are TGCGCCAGCAGCCTCGACAGGGTAACAGATACGCAGTATTTT. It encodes CASSLDRVTDTQYF.

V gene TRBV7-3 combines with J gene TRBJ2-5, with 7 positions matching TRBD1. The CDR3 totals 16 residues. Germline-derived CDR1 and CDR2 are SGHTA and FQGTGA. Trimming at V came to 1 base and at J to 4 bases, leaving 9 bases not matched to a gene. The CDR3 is CASSLKGRGWRETQYF. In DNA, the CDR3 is TGTGCCAGCAGCTTAAAAGGCAGGGGGTGGCGAGAGACCCAGTACTTC.